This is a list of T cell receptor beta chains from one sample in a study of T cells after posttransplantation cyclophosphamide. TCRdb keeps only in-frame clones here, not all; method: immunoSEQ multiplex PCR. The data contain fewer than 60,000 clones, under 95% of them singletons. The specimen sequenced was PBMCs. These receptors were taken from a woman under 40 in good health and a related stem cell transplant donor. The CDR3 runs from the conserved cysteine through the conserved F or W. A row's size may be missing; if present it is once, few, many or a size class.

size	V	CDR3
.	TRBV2	CASSEATLTTYEQYF
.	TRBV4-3	CASSQDLRGGNQPQHF
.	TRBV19	CASKGGKGSEQYF
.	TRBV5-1	CASSLGLAGGLYNEQFF
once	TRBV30	CALGLAGGLAGELFF
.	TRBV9	CASSGDRGNTEAFF
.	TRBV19	CASSMGGIGEQYF
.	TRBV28	CASSSNKWGVGDTQYF
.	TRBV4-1	CASSQGPGGRTDTQYF
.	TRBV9	CASSVVALHTDTQYF
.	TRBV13	CASSTGLDGYTF
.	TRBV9	CASSVSAGGNTDTQYF
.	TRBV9	CASSVDHRDGGYTF
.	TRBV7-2	CASSLGRLNTEAFF
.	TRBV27	CASSFLRQSNEKLFF
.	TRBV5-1	CASSLGPGGPYEQYF
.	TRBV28	CASRPPTGALGHYTF
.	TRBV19	CATQQSGRTQYF
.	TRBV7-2	CASSSWDRGHYGYTF
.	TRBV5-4	CASSVGTATGYEQYF
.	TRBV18	CASSRNPTGRETQYF
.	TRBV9	CASSPLSGAPYNEQFF
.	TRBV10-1	CASSPLNLAGDHTDTQYF
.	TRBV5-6	CASSSSGGQETQYF
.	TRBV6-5	CASSYRTPSYEQYF
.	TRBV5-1	CASSLGPGQARETQYF
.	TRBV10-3	CAISEAFPTASHNEKLFF
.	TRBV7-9	CASSFGTSGGYEQYF
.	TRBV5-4	CASSLSGAPEQYF
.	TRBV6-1	CASSEELAGRNEQFF
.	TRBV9	CASSAGQGNYQETQYF
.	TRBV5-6	CASTRSAYNEQFF
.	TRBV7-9	CASSLVLTGASYEQYF
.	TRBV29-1	CSVGGQGASGEKLFF
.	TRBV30	CAWTRGTGTPLATNEKLFF
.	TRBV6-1	CASSPTGNYGYTF
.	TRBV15	CATSRDREANTEAFF
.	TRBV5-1	CASSLGDRYNEQFF
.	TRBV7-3	CASSLDRNTGELFF
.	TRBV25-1	CASSVQGFLLHF
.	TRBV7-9	CASSLPYSGTKRNEKLFF
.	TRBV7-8	CASSGEASGGDTQYF
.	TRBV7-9	CASSPAQGNTEAFF
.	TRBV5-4	CASSPGGSGGFSYNEQFF
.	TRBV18	CASSTSPLMSTDTQYF
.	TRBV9	CASSVFDRGGTEAFF